This entry is about one T cell receptor (beta chain). The data stem from a study of early T cells in non-severe SARS-CoV-2 infection. The CDR3 has 16 residues. Per the germline V gene, CDR1 is SGHRS and CDR2 is YFSETQ. J lost 5 bases, V lost 0 bases, and 8 bases had no gene match. Each CDR3 protein is one row after TCRdb ran MiXCR on the 5' RACE reads. The sample contains 70,000 to 75,000 distinct CDR3 sequences, roughly 15% of which appear only once. The chain joins TRBV5-1 to TRBJ2-4, with 7 bases lining up with TRBD1. The sequence derives from an adult who was a healthcare worker with PCR-confirmed SARS-CoV-2 infection or an uninfected control (not recorded which). Material: whole blood. As DNA, the CDR3 is TGCGCCAGCAGCTTGGGCCATCCGGGACAGCAAAACATTCAGTACTTC. This gives the protein CASSLGHPGQQNIQYF.